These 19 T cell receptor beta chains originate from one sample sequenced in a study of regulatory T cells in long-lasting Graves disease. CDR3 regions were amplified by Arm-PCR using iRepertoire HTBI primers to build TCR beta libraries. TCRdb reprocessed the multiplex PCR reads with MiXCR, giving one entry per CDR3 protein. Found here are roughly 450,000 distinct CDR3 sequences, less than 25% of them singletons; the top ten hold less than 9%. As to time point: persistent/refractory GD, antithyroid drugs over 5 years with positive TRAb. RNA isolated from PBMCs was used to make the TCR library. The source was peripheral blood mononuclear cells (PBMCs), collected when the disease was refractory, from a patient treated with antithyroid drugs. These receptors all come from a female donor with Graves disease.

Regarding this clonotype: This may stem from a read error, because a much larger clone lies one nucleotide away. The CDR3 loop reads CASRADRGGANVLNF. CDR3 DNA: TGTGCCAGCAGGGCGGACAGGGGTGGGGCCAACGTCCTGAATTTC. The chain couples TRBV2 to TRBJ2-6; the match to TRBD1 covers 9 bases. Germline CDR1 reads SNHLY; CDR2 reads FYNNEI. CDR3 length: 15 residues.

CDR3 bases: TGTGCCAGCAGTAAGGGACAGGGGTCACACGAGCAGTACTTC. Translation: CASSKGQGSHEQYF. This chain uses TRBV6-2 or TRBV6-3 with TRBJ2-7; 10 nucleotides agree with TRBD1. This CDR3 comprises 14 residues. Looked up from germline, CDR1 is MNHEY and CDR2 is SVGEGT. Trimming cost V 5 bases and J 5 bases; bases outside gene matches: 6.

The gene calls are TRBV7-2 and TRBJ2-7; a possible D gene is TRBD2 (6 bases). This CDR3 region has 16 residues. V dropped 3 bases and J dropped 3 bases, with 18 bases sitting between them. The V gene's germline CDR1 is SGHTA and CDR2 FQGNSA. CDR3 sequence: CASSLYTAGIFYEQYF. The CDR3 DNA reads TGTGCCAGCAGCTTGTATACGGCGGGAATATTCTACGAGCAGTACTTC. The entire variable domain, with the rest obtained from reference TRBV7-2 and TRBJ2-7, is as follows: GAGVSQSPSNKVTEKGKDVELRCDPISGHTALYWYRQSLGQGLEFLIYFQGNSAPDKSGLPSDRFSAERTGGSVSTLTIQRTQQEDSAVYLCASSLYTAGIFYEQYFGPGTRLTVT.

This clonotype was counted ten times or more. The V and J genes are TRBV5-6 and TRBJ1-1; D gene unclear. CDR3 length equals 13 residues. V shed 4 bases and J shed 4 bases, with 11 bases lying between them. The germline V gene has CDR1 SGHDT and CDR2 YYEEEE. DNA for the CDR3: TGTGCCAGCAGCGCCCCAGGTGGCACTGAAGCTTTCTTT. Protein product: CASSAPGGTEAFF.

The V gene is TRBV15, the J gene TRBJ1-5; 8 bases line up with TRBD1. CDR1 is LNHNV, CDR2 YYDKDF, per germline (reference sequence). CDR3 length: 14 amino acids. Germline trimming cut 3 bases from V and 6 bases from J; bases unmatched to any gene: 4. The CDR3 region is CATSRLTGVQPQHF. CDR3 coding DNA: TGTGCCACCAGCAGGCTGACAGGGGTTCAGCCCCAGCATTTT.

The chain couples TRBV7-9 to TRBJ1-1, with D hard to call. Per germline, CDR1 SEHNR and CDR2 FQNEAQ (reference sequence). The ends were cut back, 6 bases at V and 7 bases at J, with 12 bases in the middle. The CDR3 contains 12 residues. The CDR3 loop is CASRLGISEAFF. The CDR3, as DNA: TGTGCCAGCAGACTAGGAATCAGTGAAGCTTTCTTT. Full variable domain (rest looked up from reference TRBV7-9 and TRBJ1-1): DTGVSQNPRHKITKRGQNVTFRCDPISEHNRLYWYRQTLGQGPEFLTYFQNEAQLEKSRLLSDRFSAERPKGSFSTLEIQRTEQGDSAMYLCASRLGISEAFFGQGTRLTVV.

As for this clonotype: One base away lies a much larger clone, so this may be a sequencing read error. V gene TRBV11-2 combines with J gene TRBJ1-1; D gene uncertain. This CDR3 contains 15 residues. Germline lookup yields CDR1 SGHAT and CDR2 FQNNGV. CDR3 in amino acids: CASGLDPWGNTEAFF. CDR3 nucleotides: TGTGCCAGCGGCTTAGATCCATGGGGTAACACTGAAGCTTTCTTT. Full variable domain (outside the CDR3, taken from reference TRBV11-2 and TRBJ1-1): EAGVAQSPRYKIIEKRQSVAFWCNPISGHATLYWYQQILGQGPKLLIQFQNNGVVDDSQLPKDRFSAERLKGVDSTLKIQPAKLEDSAVYLCASGLDPWGNTEAFFGQGTRLTVV.

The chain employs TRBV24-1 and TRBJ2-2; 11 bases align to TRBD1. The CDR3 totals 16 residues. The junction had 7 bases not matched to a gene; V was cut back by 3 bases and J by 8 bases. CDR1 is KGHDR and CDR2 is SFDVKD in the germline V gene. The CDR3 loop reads CATSDPDRGRTGELFF. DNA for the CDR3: TGTGCCACCAGTGATCCGGACAGGGGGCGAACGGGGGAGCTGTTTTTT.

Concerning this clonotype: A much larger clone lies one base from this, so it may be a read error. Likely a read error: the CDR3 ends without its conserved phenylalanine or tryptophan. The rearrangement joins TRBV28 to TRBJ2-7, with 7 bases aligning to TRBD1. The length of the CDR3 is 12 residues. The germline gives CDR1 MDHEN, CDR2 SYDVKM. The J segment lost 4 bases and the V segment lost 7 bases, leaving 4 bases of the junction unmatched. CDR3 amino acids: CASTGTAYEQYS. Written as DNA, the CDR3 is TGTGCCAGCACCGGGACAGCTTACGAGCAGTACTCC.

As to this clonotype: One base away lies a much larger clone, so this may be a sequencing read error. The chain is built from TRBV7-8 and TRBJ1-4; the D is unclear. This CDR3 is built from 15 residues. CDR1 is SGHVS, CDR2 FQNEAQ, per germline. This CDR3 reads CASSLEGSGNEELFF. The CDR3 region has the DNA TGTGCCAGCAGCTTAGAGGGCAGCGGAAATGAAGAACTGTTTTTT.

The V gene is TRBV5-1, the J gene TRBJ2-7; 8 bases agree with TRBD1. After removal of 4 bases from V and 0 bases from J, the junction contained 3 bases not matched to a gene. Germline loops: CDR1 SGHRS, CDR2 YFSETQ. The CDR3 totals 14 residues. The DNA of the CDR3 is TGCGCCAGCAGCAAGACAGGGGCCTCCTACGAGCAGTACTTC. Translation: CASSKTGASYEQYF. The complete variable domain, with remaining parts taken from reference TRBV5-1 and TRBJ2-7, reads KAGVTQTPRYLIKTRGQQVTLSCSPISGHRSVSWYQQTPGQGLQFLFEYFSETQRNKGNFPGRFSGRQFSNSRSEMNVSTLELGDSALYLCASSKTGASYEQYFGPGTRLTVT.

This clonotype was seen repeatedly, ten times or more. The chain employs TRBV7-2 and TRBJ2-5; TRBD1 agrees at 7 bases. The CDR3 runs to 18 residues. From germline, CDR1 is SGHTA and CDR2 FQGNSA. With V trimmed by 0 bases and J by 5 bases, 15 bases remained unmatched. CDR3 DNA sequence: TGTGCCAGCAGCTTAGCGCGGGTGGCAAGGGGGCGCCTGGAGACCCAGTACTTC. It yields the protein CASSLARVARGRLETQYF. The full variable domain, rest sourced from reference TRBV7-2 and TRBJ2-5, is GAGVSQSPSNKVTEKGKDVELRCDPISGHTALYWYRQSLGQGLEFLIYFQGNSAPDKSGLPSDRFSAERTGGSVSTLTIQRTQQEDSAVYLCASSLARVARGRLETQYFGPGTRLLVL.

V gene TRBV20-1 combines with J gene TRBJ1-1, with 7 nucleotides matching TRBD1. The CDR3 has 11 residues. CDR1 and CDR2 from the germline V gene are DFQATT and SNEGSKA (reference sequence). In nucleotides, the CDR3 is TGCAGCTATGGGACAGCGGGTGAAGCTTTCTTT. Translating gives CSYGTAGEAFF.

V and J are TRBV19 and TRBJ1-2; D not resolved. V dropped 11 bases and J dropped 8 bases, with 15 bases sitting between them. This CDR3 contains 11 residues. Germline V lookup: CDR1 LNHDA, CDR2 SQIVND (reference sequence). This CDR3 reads CAVVVDGGYTF. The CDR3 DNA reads TGTGCCGTAGTCGTAGACGGCGGCTACACCTTC.

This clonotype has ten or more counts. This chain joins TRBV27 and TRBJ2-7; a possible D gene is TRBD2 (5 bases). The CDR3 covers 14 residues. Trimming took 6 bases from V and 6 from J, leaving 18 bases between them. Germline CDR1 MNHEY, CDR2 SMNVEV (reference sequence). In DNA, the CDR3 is TGTGCCAGCAGCCCGAAACTTGAGGGTCTCGAGCAGTACTTC. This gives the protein CASSPKLEGLEQYF.

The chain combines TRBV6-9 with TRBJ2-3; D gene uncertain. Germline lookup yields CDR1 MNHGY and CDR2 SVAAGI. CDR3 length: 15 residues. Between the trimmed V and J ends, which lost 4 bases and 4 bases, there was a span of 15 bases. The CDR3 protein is CASSFGQVDPDTQYF. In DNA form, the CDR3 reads TGTGCCAGCAGTTTCGGGCAGGTAGACCCAGATACGCAGTATTTT.

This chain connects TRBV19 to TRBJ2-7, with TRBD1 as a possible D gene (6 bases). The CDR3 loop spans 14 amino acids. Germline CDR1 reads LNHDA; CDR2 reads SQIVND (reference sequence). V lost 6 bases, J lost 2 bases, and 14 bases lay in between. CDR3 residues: CASSARDIAYEQYF. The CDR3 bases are TGTGCCAGTAGCGCACGGGACATAGCCTACGAGCAGTACTTC.

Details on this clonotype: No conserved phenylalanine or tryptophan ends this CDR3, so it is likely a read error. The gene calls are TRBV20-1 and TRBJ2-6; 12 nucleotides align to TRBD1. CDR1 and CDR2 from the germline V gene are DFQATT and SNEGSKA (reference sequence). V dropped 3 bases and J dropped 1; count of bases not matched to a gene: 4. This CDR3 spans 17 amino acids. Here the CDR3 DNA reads TGCAGTGCTAGGGGACAGGGGGCGAAGTCTGGGGCCAACGTCCTGACTCTC. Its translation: CSARGQGAKSGANVLTL.

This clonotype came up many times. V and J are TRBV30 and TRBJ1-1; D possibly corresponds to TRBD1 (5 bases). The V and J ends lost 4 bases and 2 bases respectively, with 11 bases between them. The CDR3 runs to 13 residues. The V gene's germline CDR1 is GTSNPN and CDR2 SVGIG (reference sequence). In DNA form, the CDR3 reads TGTGCCTGGACCGGGACGCAAAACACTGAAGCTTTCTTT. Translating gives CAWTGTQNTEAFF.